This TCR beta chain was obtained from a study of OX40 agonist ivuxolimab in advanced cancers. Whole-study context: Subjects had a mean age of around 60 years, with a range of roughly 20 to 79; roughly 80% were male.

The V and J ends lost 1 base and 9 bases respectively, with 7 bases between them. CDR1 and CDR2 (germline): SGHAT, FQNNGV. CDR3 length: 12 residues. The table came from immunoSEQ multiplex PCR; TCRdb's copy has only in-frame clones and leaves some out. The table records about 51,000 clones, about 80% of them present only once. V usage is TRBV11-2 and J usage is TRBJ2-1; D uncertain. This sequence originates from an adult with an advanced solid tumor such as melanoma, head and neck, liver or kidney cancer. The starting material was CD4+ or CD8+ T cells sorted from blood, obtained in a trial of the OX40 agonist ivuxolimab. The CDR3 DNA follows: TGTGCCAGCAGCTTAGCCCTCGGTGAGCAGTTCTTC. It encodes CASSLALGEQFF.